Listed here is a single T cell receptor beta chain. This sample stems from a study of blood T cell repertoires in COVID-19. As for the study in general: Some COVID-19 samples were acute and others convalescent; all came from the United States, Italy and Spain. T cells, B-cell-depleted T cells, or PBMCs supplied cDNA or gDNA.

As handled by the study authors: The authors estimated nucleated cell counts from reference gene primer amplification. Data came from immunoSEQ multiplex PCR; TCRdb stores just in-frame clones and leaves some out. V and J calls and clone size are given by that table; D and trimming were obtained from the DNA. The table shows approximately 90,000 clones, with 65% to 90% occurring only once. Germline CDR1 reads KGHDR; CDR2 reads SFDVKD. Trimming at V came to 5 bases and at J to 5 bases, leaving 7 bases not matched to a gene. This CDR3 has 15 amino acids. The chain couples TRBV24-1 to TRBJ2-5; 10 positions agree with TRBD1. The clonotype comes from a man in his fifties or sixties with acute or convalescent COVID-19. What was sequenced was peripheral blood. CDR3 nucleotide sequence: TGTGCCACCAGTGGTGCCGGGACAGGGGACGAGACCCAGTACTTC. The encoded protein is CATSGAGTGDETQYF.